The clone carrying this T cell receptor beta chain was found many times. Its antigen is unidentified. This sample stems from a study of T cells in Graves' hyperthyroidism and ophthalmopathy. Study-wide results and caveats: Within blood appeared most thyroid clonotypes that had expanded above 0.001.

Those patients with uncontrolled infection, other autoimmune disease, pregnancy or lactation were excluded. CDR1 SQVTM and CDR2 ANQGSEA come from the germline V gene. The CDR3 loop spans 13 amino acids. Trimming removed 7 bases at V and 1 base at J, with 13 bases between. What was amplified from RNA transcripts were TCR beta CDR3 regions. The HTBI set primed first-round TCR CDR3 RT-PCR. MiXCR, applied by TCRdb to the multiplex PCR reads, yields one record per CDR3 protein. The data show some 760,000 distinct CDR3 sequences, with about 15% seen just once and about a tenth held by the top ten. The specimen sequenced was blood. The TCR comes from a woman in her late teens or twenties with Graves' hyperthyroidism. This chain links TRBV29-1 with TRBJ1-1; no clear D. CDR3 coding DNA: TGCAGCGGGACTGAATCCTGGAACACTGAAGCTTTCTTT. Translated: CSGTESWNTEAFF.